The 21 T cell receptor beta chains in this list originate from one sample, sequenced in a study of T cell responses to AZD1222 COVID-19 vaccine. Using immunoSEQ multiplex PCR, the repertoire was profiled, and TCRdb retains in-frame clones only, with some absent. The sample holds some 140,000 clones, 88% seen once. The source material was peripheral blood, sampled on day 0 of AZD1222 vaccination. These receptors came from an adult in good health.

The rearrangement links TRBV7-2 to TRBJ1-2; D uncertain. The CDR3 runs to 12 residues. The V and J ends lost 5 bases and 8 bases respectively, with 12 bases between them. CDR1 is SGHTA, CDR2 FQGNSA, per germline. CDR3 in amino acids: CASSPGPTGYTF. The CDR3 DNA is TGTGCCAGCAGCCCGGGCCCCACAGGCTACACCTTC.

In this sample, this clone turned up once. The chain has TRBV5-6 and TRBJ1-6; D unclear. The CDR3 length is 16 residues. The V gene's germline CDR1 is SGHDT and CDR2 YYEEEE. With 3 bases removed from V and 8 bases from J, the gap between germline ends came to 18 bases. The CDR3 protein is CASSSSALSWDSPLHF. The DNA for the CDR3 is TGTGCCAGCAGCTCCTCGGCGTTGTCTTGGGATTCACCCCTCCACTTT. Full variable domain (outside the CDR3, taken from reference TRBV5-6 and TRBJ1-6): DAGVTQSPTHLIKTRGQQVTLRCSPKSGHDTVSWYQQALGQGPQFIFQYYEEEERQRGNFPDRFSGHQFPNYSSELNVNALLLGDSALYLCASSSSALSWDSPLHFGNGTRLTVT.

CDR3 amino acids: CASSVDYWTEAFF. The CDR3 DNA follows: TGTGCCAGCAGCGTAGACTATTGGACTGAAGCTTTCTTT. This chain joins TRBV9 and TRBJ1-1; D ambiguous. Germline V lookup: CDR1 SGDLS, CDR2 YYNGEE. Trimming took 0 bases from V and 5 from J, leaving 8 bases between them. The CDR3 spans 13 residues. Drawing the rest from reference TRBV9 and TRBJ1-1, the complete variable domain is DSGVTQTPKHLITATGQRVTLRCSPRSGDLSVYWYQQSLDQGLQFLIQYYNGEERAKGNILERFSAQQFPDLHSELNLSSLELGDSALYFCASSVDYWTEAFFGQGTRLTVV.

The chain links TRBV5-1 to TRBJ1-1; D gene ambiguous. The CDR3 consists of 14 residues. V was trimmed by 4 bases and J by 5 bases, leaving 15 bases between them. Germline V gene sequence: CDR1 SGHRS, CDR2 YFSETQ. The chain's CDR3 is CASSVRTEGTEAFF. The CDR3 nucleotides read TGCGCCAGCAGCGTCCGGACGGAAGGGACTGAAGCTTTCTTT.

The rearrangement links TRBV5-1 to TRBJ1-1; TRBD1 agrees at 8 bases. CDR3 length: 15 amino acids. Trimming cost V 3 bases and J 5 bases; bases outside gene matches: 9. CDR1 and CDR2 from the germline V gene are SGHRS and YFSETQ. The CDR3 sequence is CASSSTGGRETEAFF. The CDR3 DNA reads as TGCGCCAGCAGCTCAACAGGGGGTAGGGAAACTGAAGCTTTCTTT.

J is TRBJ2-5 and V is TRBV29-1; TRBD1 matches at 7 bases. CDR3 size: 12 residues. V lost 7 bases, J lost 4 bases, and 6 bases stayed unmatched. Germline CDR1 and CDR2: SQVTM and ANQGSEA. For the CDR3, the DNA is TGCAGCGCTGGGGACAGAGGAGAGACCCAGTACTTC. It codes for CSAGDRGETQYF.

The chain couples TRBV6-5 to TRBJ1-3; D uncertain. The V end lost 7 bases, the J end lost 3 bases, and 13 bases lay between the germline ends. The V gene's germline CDR1 is MNHEY and CDR2 SVGAGI. The CDR3 loop spans 14 amino acids. In DNA, the CDR3 is TGTGCCAGCACCGAAAGGACGGTTGGAAACACCATATATTTT. Its protein product is CASTERTVGNTIYF.

The V call is TRBV7-8, the J call TRBJ2-1; 9 bases are shared with TRBD2. V lost 1 base to trimming and J lost 6 bases; unmatched junction nucleotides: 4. The CDR3 runs 15 residues. Germline-derived CDR1 and CDR2 are SGHVS and FQNEAQ. CDR3 amino acids: CASSLVKLAGNEQFF. CDR3 nucleotides: TGTGCCAGCAGCTTAGTGAAACTAGCGGGCAATGAGCAGTTCTTC.

The CDR3 sequence: CASSQGTGGTVEQFF. The CDR3 region has the DNA TGTGCCAGCAGCCAAGGGACAGGGGGTACGGTTGAGCAGTTCTTC. The rearrangement uses TRBV3-1 (or the pseudogene TRBV3-2) and TRBJ2-1, with 10 bases matching TRBD1. V was pared by 1 base and J by 9 bases, with 6 bases of the junction left unmatched. The CDR3 runs 15 residues. Germline V CDR1 and CDR2: LGHDT, YNNKEL (reference sequence).

This chain uses TRBV6-2 or TRBV6-3 with TRBJ2-1; 11 positions agree with TRBD2. The CDR3 length is 16 residues. Looked up from germline, CDR1 is MNHEY and CDR2 is SVGEGT. The J segment lost 7 bases and the V segment lost 1 base, leaving 6 bases of the junction unmatched. The CDR3 sequence: CASSYFSGLAVNEQFF. DNA of the CDR3: TGTGCCAGCAGTTACTTTTCGGGACTAGCGGTGAATGAGCAGTTCTTC.

This clone has a single count. V usage is TRBV10-2 and J usage is TRBJ1-2, with no clear D. There are 16 residues in the CDR3. The V gene lost 6 bases and the J gene lost 6 bases, with 23 bases spanning the gap. Germline values: CDR1 WSHSY, CDR2 SAAADI. CDR3: CASRSSGQIPPHGYTF. The CDR3 bases are TGCGCCAGCAGGTCTTCCGGGCAGATCCCCCCACATGGCTACACCTTC.

The chain carries TRBV3-1 (or the pseudogene TRBV3-2) and TRBJ1-2, with D tentatively TRBD1 (6 bases). The CDR3 length is 14 residues. CDR1 is LGHDT, CDR2 YNNKEL, per germline (reference sequence). Trimming took off 1 base at V and 7 bases at J, with 13 bases between the two ends. The CDR3 nucleotides read TGTGCCAGCAGCCAAGTCCTCGGGGGCTCTGGCTACACCTTC. Translating it yields CASSQVLGGSGYTF.

This rearrangement joins TRBV19 to TRBJ2-3; 13 bases line up with TRBD2. V lost 8 bases, J lost 4 bases, and 9 bases stayed unmatched. CDR3 size: 16 residues. Germline V gene sequence: CDR1 LNHDA, CDR2 SQIVND (reference sequence). This CDR3 is CASSTSGGAASDTQYF. The CDR3 DNA follows: TGTGCCAGTTCCACTAGCGGGGGGGCTGCATCAGATACGCAGTATTTT.

This chain joins TRBV6-5 and TRBJ1-1; tentative D call: TRBD1 (5 bases). The CDR3 spans 14 residues. Germline-derived CDR1 and CDR2 are MNHEY and SVGAGI. V was pared by 6 bases and J by 5 bases, with 16 bases between. The CDR3 bases are TGTGCCAGCAGGTCGACAGTCGGAGGGACTGAAGCTTTCTTT. It encodes CASRSTVGGTEAFF.

In the case of this clone: This same CDR3 is encoded by further DNA sequences in the sample. The chain carries TRBV9 and TRBJ2-7; D is unresolved. The CDR3 is 12 amino acids. Germline assignment: CDR1 SGDLS and CDR2 YYNGEE. Trimming left V 3 bases short and J 3 bases short, with 7 bases between. The CDR3 DNA reads TGTGCCAGCAGCGCCACAGACTACGAGCAGTACTTC. Translated: CASSATDYEQYF.

The V call is TRBV4-2, the J call TRBJ2-1, with 10 bases identical to TRBD1. Germline CDR1 reads LGHNA; CDR2 reads YNFKEQ. V lost 1 base, J lost 2 bases, and 5 bases stayed unmatched. The CDR3 consists of 17 residues. Here the CDR3 reads CASSQASGTGAYNEQFF. The CDR3, as DNA: TGTGCCAGCAGCCAAGCTTCCGGGACAGGGGCCTACAATGAGCAGTTCTTC.

This clone has just one count. This sequence joins TRBV7-3 and TRBJ2-3, with 11 bases matching TRBD2. The V segment lost 5 bases and the J segment 2 bases; nucleotides outside the gene matches: 6. In germline, CDR1 is SGHTA, CDR2 FQGTGA. CDR3 size: 16 residues. This CDR3 is CASSPGTSGSTDTQYF. Written as DNA, the CDR3 is TGTGCCAGCAGCCCAGGGACTAGCGGATCCACAGATACGCAGTATTTT. Drawing the rest from reference TRBV7-3 and TRBJ2-3, the complete variable domain is GAGVSQTPSNKVTEKGKYVELRCDPISGHTALYWYRQSLGQGPEFLIYFQGTGAADDSGLPNDRFFAVRPEGSVSTLKIQRTERGDSAVYLCASSPGTSGSTDTQYFGPGTRLTVL.

The genes are TRBV6-5 and TRBJ2-2, with D unresolved. CDR1 MNHEY and CDR2 SVGAGI come from the germline V gene. V was trimmed by 7 bases and J by 2 bases, leaving 8 bases between them. The CDR3 extends over 13 amino acids. The CDR3 DNA follows: TGTGCCAGCATCCAGTTTAACACCGGGGAGCTGTTTTTT. Protein product: CASIQFNTGELFF.

The CDR3 here is CASSLPGEETQYF. In DNA form, the CDR3 reads TGTGCCAGCAGTTTACCAGGGGAGGAGACCCAGTACTTC. The chain uses TRBV28 and TRBJ2-5; D may be TRBD1 (6 bases). Germline CDR1 MDHEN, CDR2 SYDVKM. The CDR3 is made up of 13 amino acids. V lost 2 bases and J 5 bases, leaving 9 bases between the germline ends.

The V gene is TRBV18, the J gene TRBJ1-5; 9 bases are a match to TRBD1. V trimming: 4 bases; J trimming: 5 bases; junction bases outside the gene matches: 9. Germline V gene data show CDR1 as KGHSH and CDR2 as LQKENI. This CDR3 region has 16 residues. The CDR3 spells CASSLSGTGSDQPQHF. CDR3 DNA: TGTGCCAGCTCACTATCCGGGACAGGGAGCGATCAGCCCCAGCATTTT.

V is TRBV11-3 and J is TRBJ1-2, with 7 bases matching TRBD1. The CDR3 loop spans 17 amino acids. V trimming: 5 bases; J trimming: 3 bases; junction bases outside the gene matches: 15. Germline CDR1 reads SGHNT; CDR2 reads YENEEA. Written as DNA, the CDR3 is TGTGCCAGCAGCCAAATTTTTGACAGGGAGGAGGACTATGGCTACACCTTC. Its protein is CASSQIFDREEDYGYTF.